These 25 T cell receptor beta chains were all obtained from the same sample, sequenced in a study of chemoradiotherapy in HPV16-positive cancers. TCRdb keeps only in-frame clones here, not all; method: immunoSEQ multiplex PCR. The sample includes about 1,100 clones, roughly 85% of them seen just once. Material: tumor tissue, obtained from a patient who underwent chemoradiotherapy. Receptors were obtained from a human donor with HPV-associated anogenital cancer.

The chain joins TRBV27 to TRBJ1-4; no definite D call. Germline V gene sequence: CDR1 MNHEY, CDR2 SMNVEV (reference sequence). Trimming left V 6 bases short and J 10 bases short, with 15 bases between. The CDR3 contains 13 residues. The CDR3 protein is CASSPHSAGKLFF. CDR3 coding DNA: TGTGCCAGCAGCCCCCATTCCGCCGGAAAACTGTTTTTT.

The CDR3 loop is CASRGTHNEQFF. The CDR3 DNA is TGTGCCAGCCGCGGGACTCACAATGAGCAGTTCTTC. The chain has TRBV19 and TRBJ2-1; D perhaps matches TRBD2 (6 bases). The germline gives CDR1 LNHDA, CDR2 SQIVND (reference sequence). Trimming cost V 9 bases and J 5 bases, with 11 bases left between them. The length of the CDR3 is 12 residues. Complete variable domain (other parts from reference TRBV19 and TRBJ2-1): DGGITQSPKYLFRKEGQNVTLSCEQNLNHDAMYWYRQDPGQGLRLIYYSQIVNDFQKGDIAEGYSVSREKKESFPLTVTSAQKNPTAFYLCASRGTHNEQFFGPGTRLTVL.

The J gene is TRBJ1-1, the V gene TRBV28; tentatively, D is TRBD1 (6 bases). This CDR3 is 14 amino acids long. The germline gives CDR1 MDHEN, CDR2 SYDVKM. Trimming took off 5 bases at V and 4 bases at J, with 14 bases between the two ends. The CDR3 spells CASSPPGESTEAFF. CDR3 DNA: TGTGCCAGCAGTCCTCCAGGGGAATCCACTGAAGCTTTCTTT.

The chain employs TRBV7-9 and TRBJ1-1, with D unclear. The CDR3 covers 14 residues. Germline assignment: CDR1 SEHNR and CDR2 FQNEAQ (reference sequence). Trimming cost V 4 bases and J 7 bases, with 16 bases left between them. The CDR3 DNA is TGTGCCAGCAGCTCGCCTAGGGCCCCCAATGAAGCTTTCTTT. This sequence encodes CASSSPRAPNEAFF.

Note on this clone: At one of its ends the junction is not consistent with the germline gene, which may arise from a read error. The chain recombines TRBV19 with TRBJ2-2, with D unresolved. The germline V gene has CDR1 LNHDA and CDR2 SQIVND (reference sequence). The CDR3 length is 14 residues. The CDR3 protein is CASSVEVFTGELFF. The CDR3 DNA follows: TGTGCCAGTAGTGTAGAGGTTTTCACCGGGGAGCTGTTTTTT.

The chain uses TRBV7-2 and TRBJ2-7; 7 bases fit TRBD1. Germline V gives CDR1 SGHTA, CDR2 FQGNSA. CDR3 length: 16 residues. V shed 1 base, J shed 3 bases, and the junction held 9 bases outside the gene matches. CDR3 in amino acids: CASSLGSGTAFYEQYF. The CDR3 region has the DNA TGTGCCAGCAGCTTAGGCTCCGGGACAGCTTTCTACGAGCAGTACTTC.

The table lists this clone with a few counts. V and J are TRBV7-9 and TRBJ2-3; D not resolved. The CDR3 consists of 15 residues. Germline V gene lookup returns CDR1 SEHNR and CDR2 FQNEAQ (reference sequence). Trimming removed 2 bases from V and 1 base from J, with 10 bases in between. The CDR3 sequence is CASSLIASGTDTQYF. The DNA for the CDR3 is TGTGCCAGCAGCTTAATTGCCAGCGGCACAGATACGCAGTATTTT.

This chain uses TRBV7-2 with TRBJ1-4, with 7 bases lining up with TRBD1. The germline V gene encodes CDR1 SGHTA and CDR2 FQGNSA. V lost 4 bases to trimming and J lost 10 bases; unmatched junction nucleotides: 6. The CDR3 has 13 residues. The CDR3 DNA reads TGTGCCAGCAGCTCCCGACAGGGAGGAAAACTGTTTTTT. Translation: CASSSRQGGKLFF.

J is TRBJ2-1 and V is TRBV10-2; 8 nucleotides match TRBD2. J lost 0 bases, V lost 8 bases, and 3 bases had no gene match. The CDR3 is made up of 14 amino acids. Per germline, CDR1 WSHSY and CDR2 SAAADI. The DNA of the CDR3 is TGCGCCAGCCGTGCGGGGGGCTCCTACAATGAGCAGTTCTTC. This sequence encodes CASRAGGSYNEQFF.

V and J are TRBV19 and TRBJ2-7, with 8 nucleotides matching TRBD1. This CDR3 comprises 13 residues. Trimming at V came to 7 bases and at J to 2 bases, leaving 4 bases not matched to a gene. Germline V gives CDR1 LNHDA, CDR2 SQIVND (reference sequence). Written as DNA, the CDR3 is TGTGCCAGTAAATCGACAGGGGCCTACGAGCAGTACTTC. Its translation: CASKSTGAYEQYF.

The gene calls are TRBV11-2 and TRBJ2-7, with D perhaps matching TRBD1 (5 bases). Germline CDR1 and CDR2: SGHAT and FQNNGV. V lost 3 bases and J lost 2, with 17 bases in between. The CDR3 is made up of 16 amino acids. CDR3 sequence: CASSLGFRQTTYEQYF. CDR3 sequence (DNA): TGTGCCAGCAGCTTGGGGTTTCGACAGACAACCTACGAGCAGTACTTC.

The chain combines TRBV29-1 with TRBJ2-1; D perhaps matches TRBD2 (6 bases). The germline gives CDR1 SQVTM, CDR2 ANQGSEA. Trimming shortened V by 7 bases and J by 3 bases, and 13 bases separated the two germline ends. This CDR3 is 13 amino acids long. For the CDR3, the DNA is TGCAGCGCTGCCCCGGACTACTACAATGAGCAGTTCTTC. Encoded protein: CSAAPDYYNEQFF.

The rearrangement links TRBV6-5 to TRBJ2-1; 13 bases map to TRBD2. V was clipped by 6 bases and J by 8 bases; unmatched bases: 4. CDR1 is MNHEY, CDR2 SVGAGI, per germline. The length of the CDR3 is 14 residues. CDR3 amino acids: CASRTSGGLDEQFF. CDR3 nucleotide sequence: TGTGCCAGCAGGACTAGCGGGGGGCTAGATGAGCAGTTCTTC.

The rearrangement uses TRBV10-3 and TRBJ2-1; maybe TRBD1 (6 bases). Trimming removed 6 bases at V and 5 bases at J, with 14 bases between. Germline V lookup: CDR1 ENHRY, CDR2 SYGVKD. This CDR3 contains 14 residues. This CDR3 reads CAISVHTGNNEQFF. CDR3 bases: TGTGCCATCAGCGTACATACAGGGAACAATGAGCAGTTCTTC.

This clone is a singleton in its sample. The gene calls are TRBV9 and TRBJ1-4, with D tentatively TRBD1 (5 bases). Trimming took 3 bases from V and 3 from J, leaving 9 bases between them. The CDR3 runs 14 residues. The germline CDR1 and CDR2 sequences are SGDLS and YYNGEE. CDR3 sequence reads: CASSEGDSNEKLFF. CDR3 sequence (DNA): TGTGCCAGCAGCGAAGGGGATTCTAATGAAAAACTGTTTTTT.

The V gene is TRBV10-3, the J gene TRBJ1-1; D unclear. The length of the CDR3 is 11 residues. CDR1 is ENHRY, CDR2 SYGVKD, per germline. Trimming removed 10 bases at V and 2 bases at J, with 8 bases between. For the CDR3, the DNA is TGTGCCACCATCGCCAACACTGAAGCTTTCTTT. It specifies CATIANTEAFF.

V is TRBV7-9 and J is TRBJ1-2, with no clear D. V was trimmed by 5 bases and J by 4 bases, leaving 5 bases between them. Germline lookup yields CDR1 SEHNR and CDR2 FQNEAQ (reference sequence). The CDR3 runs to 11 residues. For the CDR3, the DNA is TGTGCCAGCAGCGCATCCTATGGCTACACCTTC. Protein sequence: CASSASYGYTF.

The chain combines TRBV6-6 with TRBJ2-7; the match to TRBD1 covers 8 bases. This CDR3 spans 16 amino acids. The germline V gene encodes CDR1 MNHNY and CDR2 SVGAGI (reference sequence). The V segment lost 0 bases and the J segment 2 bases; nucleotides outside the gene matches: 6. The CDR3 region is CASSYSGGQGAYEQYF. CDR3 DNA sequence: TGTGCCAGCAGTTACTCCGGAGGACAGGGTGCCTACGAGCAGTACTTC.

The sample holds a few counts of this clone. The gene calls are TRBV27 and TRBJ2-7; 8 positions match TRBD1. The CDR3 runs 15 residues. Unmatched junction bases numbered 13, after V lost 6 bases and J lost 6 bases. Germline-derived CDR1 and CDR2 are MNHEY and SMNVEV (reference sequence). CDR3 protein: CASSLRTGPRGEQYF. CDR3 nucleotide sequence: TGTGCCAGCAGCCTAAGGACAGGGCCACGAGGCGAGCAGTACTTC.

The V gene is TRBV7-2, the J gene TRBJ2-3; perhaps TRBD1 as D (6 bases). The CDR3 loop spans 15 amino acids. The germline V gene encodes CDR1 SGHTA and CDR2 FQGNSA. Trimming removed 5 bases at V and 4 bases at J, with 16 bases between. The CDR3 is CASSPWTAESDTQYF. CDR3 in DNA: TGTGCCAGCAGCCCGTGGACAGCGGAGTCAGATACGCAGTATTTT.

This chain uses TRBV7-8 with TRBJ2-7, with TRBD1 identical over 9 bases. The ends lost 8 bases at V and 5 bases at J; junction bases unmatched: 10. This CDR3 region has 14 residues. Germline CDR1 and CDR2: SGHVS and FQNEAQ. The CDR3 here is CASLTGGDRDEQYF. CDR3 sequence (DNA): TGTGCCAGCCTCACCGGAGGGGACAGGGACGAGCAGTACTTC.

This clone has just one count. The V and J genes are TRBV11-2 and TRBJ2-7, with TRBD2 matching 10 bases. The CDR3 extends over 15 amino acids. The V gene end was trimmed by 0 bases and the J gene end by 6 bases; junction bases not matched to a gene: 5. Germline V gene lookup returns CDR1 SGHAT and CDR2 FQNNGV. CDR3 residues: CASSLEPSGRLEQYF. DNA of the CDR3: TGTGCCAGCAGCTTAGAGCCTAGCGGGAGACTCGAGCAGTACTTC.

In DNA, the CDR3 is TGTGCCAGCAGCTTGCTAGCGGGAGGGGAGCTGTTTTTT. Protein sequence: CASSLLAGGELFF. The genes are TRBV11-2 and TRBJ2-2; 9 bases fit TRBD2. CDR3 length equals 13 residues. Germline CDR1 SGHAT, CDR2 FQNNGV. The V and J ends lost 3 bases and 8 bases, in that order; junction bases with no gene match: 1.

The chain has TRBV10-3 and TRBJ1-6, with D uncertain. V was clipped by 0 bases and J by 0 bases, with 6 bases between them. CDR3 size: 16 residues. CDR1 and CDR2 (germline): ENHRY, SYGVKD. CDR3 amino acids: CAISESRDSYNSPLHF. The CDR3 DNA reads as TGTGCCATCAGTGAGTCGAGGGACTCCTATAATTCACCCCTCCACTTT.

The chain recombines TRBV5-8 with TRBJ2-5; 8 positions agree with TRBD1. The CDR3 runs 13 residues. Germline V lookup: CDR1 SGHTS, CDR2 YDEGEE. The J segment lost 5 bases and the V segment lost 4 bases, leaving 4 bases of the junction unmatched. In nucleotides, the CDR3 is TGTGCCAGCAGCCGGGGACAGGTTGAGACCCAGTACTTC. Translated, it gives CASSRGQVETQYF.